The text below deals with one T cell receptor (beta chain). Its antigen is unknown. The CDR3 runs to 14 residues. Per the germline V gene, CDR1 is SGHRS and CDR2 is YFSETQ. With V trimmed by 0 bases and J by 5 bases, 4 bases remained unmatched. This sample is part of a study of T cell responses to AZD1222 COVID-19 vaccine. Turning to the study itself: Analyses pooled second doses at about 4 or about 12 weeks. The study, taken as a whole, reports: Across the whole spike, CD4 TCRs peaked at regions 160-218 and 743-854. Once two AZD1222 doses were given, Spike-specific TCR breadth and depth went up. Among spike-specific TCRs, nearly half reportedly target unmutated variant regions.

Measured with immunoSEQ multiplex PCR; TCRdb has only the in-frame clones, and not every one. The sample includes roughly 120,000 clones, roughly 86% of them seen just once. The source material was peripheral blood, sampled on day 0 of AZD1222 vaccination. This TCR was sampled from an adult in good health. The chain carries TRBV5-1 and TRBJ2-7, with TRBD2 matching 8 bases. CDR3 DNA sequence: TGCGCCAGCAGCTTGGCCGGGAGGGCCAACGAGCAGTACTTC. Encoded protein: CASSLAGRANEQYF.